This T cell receptor (beta chain) was retrieved from a study of shared clonotypes between healthy human individuals. Study-level background: CD8 memory received one plate per donor, CD8 naive two, CD4 memory three and CD4 naive three. Findings and caveats of the study: Across subsets, estimated richness was generally greater for naive than for memory populations.

V lost 4 bases and J lost 0, with 12 bases in between. Germline lookup yields CDR1 LNHDA and CDR2 SQIVND (reference sequence). CDR3 length: 15 amino acids. The authors distributed each subset's genomic DNA evenly over several immunoSEQ plates. Measured with immunoSEQ multiplex PCR; TCRdb has only the in-frame clones, and not every one. The table records about 2.2 million clones, roughly 91% of them present only once. Naive CD8 cells, CD45RO-negative and positively selected for CCR7, excluded terminally differentiated effector memory CD45RA+ cells. Every one of the donors was a Caucasian adult that lived in Nashville, Tennessee. For this clone: What it recognizes is unknown.

The source material was naive CD8+ T cells from PBMCs. The chain carries TRBV19 and TRBJ1-1, with D possibly being TRBD1 (5 bases). This clonotype was sampled from a man younger than 35 in good health. Some clones in this sample may be carry-over from other donors' samples. CDR3: CASSSTRQMNTEAFF. The CDR3 DNA is TGTGCCAGTAGTAGTACGAGACAGATGAACACTGAAGCTTTCTTT.